The 10 T cell receptor beta chains listed next were all sequenced from one sample in a study of graft-versus-host responses after intestinal transplantation (dated by TCRdb to the early 2020s). For these receptors, no antigen is known. To prepare the library, the immunoSEQ multiplex PCR assay was applied. The table comes from immuneACCESS by way of TCRdb, which keeps in-frame sequences with V and J called. Part of the clones is missing from these tables; in studies checked, under half for an unresolved V gene and the rest for unknown reasons. A total of approximately 99,000 clones appear in this sample, about nine tenths of them only once. Approximately 0.07% of the sample is in the top ten clones. The time point label here, explained by the study, means: cells obtained before transplantation from donor or recipient. The specimen comprised unstimulated CD8+ T cells sorted from spleen or lymph node cells, sampled before transplant. All receptors come from a human donor who was the organ donor for an intestinal transplant.

The rearrangement uses TRBV2 and TRBJ2-3, with 9 bases identical to TRBD2. V was pared by 6 bases and J by 3 bases, with 10 bases of the junction left unmatched. Germline V gives CDR1 SNHLY, CDR2 FYNNEI. The CDR3 loop spans 16 amino acids. The CDR3 sequence is CASSHVGSGRTDTQYF. Here the CDR3 DNA reads TGTGCCAGCAGCCACGTTGGTAGCGGGAGAACAGATACGCAGTATTTT.

The V gene is TRBV28, the J gene TRBJ1-5; maybe TRBD1 (5 bases). This CDR3 contains 15 residues. Germline CDR1 reads MDHEN; CDR2 reads SYDVKM. V lost 3 bases to trimming and J lost 0 bases, with 9 bases between them. The CDR3 coding sequence is TGTGCCAGCAGTTTGGTCAGGGCTAGCAATCAGCCCCAGCATTTT. It is translated as CASSLVRASNQPQHF.

This clone has just one count. V gene TRBV19 combines with J gene TRBJ2-1, with 11 bases identical to TRBD2. V was pared by 6 bases and J by 9 bases, with 7 bases of the junction left unmatched. This CDR3 region has 14 residues. CDR1 and CDR2 (germline): LNHDA, SQIVND (reference sequence). Here the CDR3 reads CASSLLAGVTEQFF. The CDR3 DNA reads as TGTGCCAGTAGCCTACTAGCGGGAGTCACTGAGCAGTTCTTC.

The V gene is TRBV6-5, the J gene TRBJ2-2; TRBD2 might be the D (5 bases). Between the trimmed V and J ends, which lost 2 bases and 6 bases, there was a span of 13 bases. The CDR3 is 15 residues long. The germline V gene has CDR1 MNHEY and CDR2 SVGAGI. The CDR3, as DNA: TGTGCCAGCAGTTACCATCTCGGAGGCGCCGGGGAGCTGTTTTTT. It translates to CASSYHLGGAGELFF.

DNA for the CDR3: TGTGCCAGCAGTTGGACTAGCGGGAGGGCCAATGAGCAGTTCTTC. Protein product: CASSWTSGRANEQFF. The J gene is TRBJ2-1, the V gene TRBV28; 15 nucleotides match TRBD2. This CDR3 region has 15 residues. The trim removed 4 bases at V and 6 bases at J, leaving 1 base unmatched. The germline gives CDR1 MDHEN, CDR2 SYDVKM.

The J gene is TRBJ1-6, the V gene TRBV7-9; D may be TRBD1 (5 bases). The CDR3 extends over 17 amino acids. Between the trimmed V and J ends, which lost 5 bases and 15 bases, there was a span of 29 bases. Looked up from germline, CDR1 is SEHNR and CDR2 is FQNEAQ (reference sequence). The CDR3 sequence is CASSPREAGRRSYDLHF. The CDR3 DNA reads as TGTGCCAGCAGCCCCCGAGAAGCGGGACGCAGAAGCTACGACCTCCACTTT.

The chain joins TRBV13 to TRBJ2-7; no clear D gene. The CDR3 has 12 amino acids. The V and J ends lost 5 bases and 0 bases respectively, with 5 bases between them. Germline CDR1 and CDR2: PRHDT and FYEKMQ (reference sequence). This chain's CDR3 is CASSHNSYEQYF. CDR3 nucleotides: TGTGCCAGCAGCCACAACTCCTACGAGCAGTACTTC.

The chain recombines TRBV6-5 with TRBJ1-1; 8 nucleotides match TRBD1. With 6 bases clipped from V and 4 bases from J, the junction kept 4 bases outside the gene matches. CDR1 is MNHEY and CDR2 is SVGAGI in the germline V gene. The CDR3 covers 13 residues. CDR3 amino acids: CASRSGGGTEAFF. The CDR3 coding sequence is TGTGCCAGCAGATCAGGGGGCGGCACTGAAGCTTTCTTT.

The chain couples TRBV9 to TRBJ2-7, with D possibly matching TRBD2 (5 bases). Per germline, CDR1 SGDLS and CDR2 YYNGEE. The germline V and J ends were trimmed by 0 bases and 0 bases, with 10 bases remaining between them. This CDR3 is 15 amino acids long. The CDR3 region is CASSVAGTLSYEQYF. The CDR3 DNA is TGTGCCAGCAGCGTAGCGGGAACCCTCTCCTACGAGCAGTACTTC. The whole variable domain, filled in from reference TRBV9 and TRBJ2-7, reads DSGVTQTPKHLITATGQRVTLRCSPRSGDLSVYWYQQSLDQGLQFLIQYYNGEERAKGNILERFSAQQFPDLHSELNLSSLELGDSALYFCASSVAGTLSYEQYFGPGTRLTVT.

The rearrangement links TRBV7-9 to TRBJ2-3, with TRBD1 as a possible D gene (6 bases). Germline V lookup: CDR1 SEHNR, CDR2 FQNEAQ (reference sequence). CDR3 length: 17 residues. V gave up 5 bases and J gave up 0 bases, with 18 bases separating them. The CDR3 sequence is CASSRDLTGLSTDTQYF. The CDR3 DNA reads as TGTGCCAGCAGCAGGGACCTTACAGGGTTGAGCACAGATACGCAGTATTTT.